One sample yielded the 25 T cell receptor beta chains listed below, sequenced in a study of T-cell reconstitution after alpha-beta-depleted transplantation in children. Preparation of the TCRbeta library used unique molecular identifiers. Each CDR3 protein gets one entry after TCRdb re-called the PCR reads with MiXCR. Of about 270,000 distinct CDR3 sequences detected, about 10% appear once; the ten largest clones hold about 9.5%. The sequencing used PBMCs from the stem cell graft donor, collected from the stem cell graft. These receptors originate from a human donor who donated a stem cell graft to a child with SCID.

The sample holds many counts of this clonotype. This sequence joins TRBV12-3 or TRBV12-4 and TRBJ2-2, with 13 bases fitting TRBD2. Trimming took 6 bases from V and 4 from J; bases not matched to a gene: 5. This CDR3 spans 16 amino acids. CDR3 sequence: CASSLLAGGVTGELFF. Written as DNA, the CDR3 is TGTGCCAGCAGCCTACTAGCGGGGGGGGTCACCGGGGAGCTGTTTTTT.

This clonotype was seen a few times. The chain recombines TRBV20-1 with TRBJ2-5, with 8 bases lining up with TRBD2. The CDR3 consists of 14 residues. Germline CDR1 DFQATT, CDR2 SNEGSKA (reference sequence). J gave up 5 bases and V 1 base, and 6 bases lay outside the gene matches. The CDR3 nucleotides read TGCAGTGCTAGAGTGGGCGGGGGGCTTGAGACCCAGTACTTC. Encoded protein: CSARVGGGLETQYF.

This clonotype has a count of ten or more. The chain joins TRBV12-3 or TRBV12-4 to TRBJ1-1; D is unresolved. CDR3 size: 14 residues. V was trimmed by 2 bases and J by 5 bases, leaving 12 bases between them. CDR3 coding DNA: TGTGCCAGCAGTTTACGAGGGTGGGGAACTGAAGCTTTCTTT. It specifies CASSLRGWGTEAFF.

This clonotype was counted between two and nine times. The chain links TRBV5-1 to TRBJ2-5, with D uncertain. With 4 bases removed from V and 2 bases from J, the gap between germline ends came to 12 bases. The CDR3 totals 14 residues. Germline V gene sequence: CDR1 SGHRS, CDR2 YFSETQ. CDR3 DNA sequence: TGCGCCAGCAGCCGGGCGGCTTCACAAGAGACCCAGTACTTC. Translating gives CASSRAASQETQYF.

The chain carries TRBV12-3 or TRBV12-4 and TRBJ1-4; tentative D call: TRBD1 (5 bases). The CDR3 consists of 15 residues. Trimming removed 5 bases from V and 4 bases from J, with 14 bases in between. CDR3 DNA: TGTGCCAGCAGTCCCGGGGGTGGATTTAATGAAAAACTGTTTTTT. Translation gives CASSPGGGFNEKLFF.

The sample holds a few counts of this clonotype. V is TRBV27 and J is TRBJ2-6; D may be TRBD1 or TRBD2 (5 bases each). V gave up 6 bases and J gave up 0 bases, with 9 bases separating them. The V gene's germline CDR1 is MNHEY and CDR2 SMNVEV (reference sequence). This CDR3 has 15 amino acids. CDR3 residues: CASRGRASGANVLTF. CDR3 DNA sequence: TGTGCCAGCAGGGGACGGGCCTCTGGGGCCAACGTCCTGACTTTC. Variable domain in full (rest from reference TRBV27 and TRBJ2-6): EAQVTQNPRYLITVTGKKLTVTCSQNMNHEYMSWYRQDPGLGLRQIYYSMNVEVTDKGDVPEGYKVSRKEKRNFPLILESPSPNQTSLYFCASRGRASGANVLTFGAGSRLTVL.

This chain uses TRBV14 with TRBJ2-7; possibly TRBD1 for D (6 bases). CDR3 length: 16 residues. CDR1 SGHDN and CDR2 FVKESK come from the germline V gene. Trimming cost V 6 bases and J 0 bases, with 18 bases left between them. CDR3 DNA sequence: TGTGCCAGCAGTCCCTGGGGGACAAGGAGCTCCTACGAGCAGTACTTC. Residues: CASSPWGTRSSYEQYF.

In the case of this clonotype: A read error is possible here, since a much larger clone lies one base away. The V gene is TRBV4-2, the J gene TRBJ2-1; D uncertain. The CDR3 loop spans 15 amino acids. Germline V CDR1 and CDR2: LGHNA, YNFKEQ. CDR3 loop: CASSQEKSSNNEQSF. The DNA of the CDR3 is TGTGCCAGCAGCCAAGAAAAGTCCTCAAACAATGAGCAGTCCTTC.

This chain uses TRBV5-1 with TRBJ1-1; D remains unclear. With 0 bases removed from V and 0 bases from J, the gap between germline ends came to 9 bases. This CDR3 comprises 15 residues. Germline-derived CDR1 and CDR2 are SGHRS and YFSETQ. CDR3 sequence (DNA): TGCGCCAGCAGCTTGGTTCCCGATATGAACACTGAAGCTTTCTTT. Its translation is CASSLVPDMNTEAFF.

The table lists this clonotype with many counts. The chain employs TRBV7-8 and TRBJ2-3, with 7 positions matching TRBD1. V gave up 5 bases and J gave up 6 bases; unmatched junction bases: 14. Germline V CDR1 and CDR2: SGHVS, FQNEAQ. The CDR3 length is 16 residues. CDR3 loop: CASSPPRDSNPDTQYF. CDR3 coding DNA: TGTGCCAGCAGCCCACCGAGGGACAGCAATCCCGATACGCAGTATTTT. The whole variable domain, filled in from reference TRBV7-8 and TRBJ2-3, reads GAGVSQSPRYKVAKRGQDVALRCDPISGHVSLFWYQQALGQGPEFLTYFQNEAQLDKSGLPSDRFFAERPEGSVSTLKIQRTQQEDSAVYLCASSPPRDSNPDTQYFGPGTRLTVL.

This clonotype was detected many times. This rearrangement joins TRBV5-1 to TRBJ2-4; 7 positions agree with TRBD1. V trimming: 4 bases; J trimming: 0 bases; junction bases outside the gene matches: 7. Germline V gene lookup returns CDR1 SGHRS and CDR2 YFSETQ. The CDR3 covers 16 residues. CDR3 region: CASSLGTDRAKNIQYF. CDR3 coding DNA: TGCGCCAGCAGCCTGGGGACAGATAGAGCCAAAAACATTCAGTACTTC. The whole variable domain, remainder taken from reference TRBV5-1 and TRBJ2-4, is KAGVTQTPRYLIKTRGQQVTLSCSPISGHRSVSWYQQTPGQGLQFLFEYFSETQRNKGNFPGRFSGRQFSNSRSEMNVSTLELGDSALYLCASSLGTDRAKNIQYFGAGTRLSVL.

This clonotype has a count of ten or more. The chain links TRBV20-1 to TRBJ2-5; D gene ambiguous. The CDR3 spans 11 residues. Trimming removed 3 bases from V and 13 bases from J, with 15 bases in between. The germline V gene has CDR1 DFQATT and CDR2 SNEGSKA (reference sequence). The CDR3 coding sequence is TGCAGTGCTAGTACAGAACCCCCCGGGTACTTC. Encoded protein: CSASTEPPGYF.

In its sample, this clonotype was seen a few times. The V gene is TRBV6-2 or TRBV6-3, the J gene TRBJ2-7; D might be TRBD1 or TRBD2, each matching 5 bases. Between the trimmed V and J ends, which lost 5 bases and 0 bases, there was a span of 20 bases. Germline V CDR1 and CDR2: MNHEY, SVGEGT. This CDR3 spans 17 amino acids. The CDR3 nucleotides read TGTGCCAGCAGTAAACGAGGGGCTAGTGGTGGCTCCTACGAGCAGTACTTC. It encodes CASSKRGASGGSYEQYF.

V and J are TRBV7-3 and TRBJ1-2, with D uncertain. V was pared by 11 bases and J by 1 base, with 11 bases between. This CDR3 is built from 12 residues. Germline assignment: CDR1 SGHTA and CDR2 FQGTGA. CDR3 sequence (DNA): TGTGCCCAAGGGTGCTGTAACTATGGCTACACCTTC. Protein sequence: CAQGCCNYGYTF.

There are many counts of this clonotype. The V call is TRBV5-6, the J call TRBJ2-2, with 8 bases aligning to TRBD2. Germline trimming cut 2 bases from V and 5 bases from J; bases unmatched to any gene: 11. Germline V CDR1 and CDR2: SGHDT, YYEEEE. This CDR3 has 17 residues. The chain's CDR3 is CASSFDRLARLTGELFF. The CDR3 DNA reads TGTGCCAGCAGCTTCGATAGACTAGCGAGATTAACCGGGGAGCTGTTTTTT.

This clonotype was found a few times. The chain employs TRBV28 and TRBJ2-3; 7 bases match TRBD2. Looked up from germline, CDR1 is MDHEN and CDR2 is SYDVKM. This CDR3 contains 16 residues. The V and J ends lost 4 bases and 0 bases, in that order; junction bases with no gene match: 7. The CDR3 loop is CASSSSGLFSTDTQYF. Written as DNA, the CDR3 is TGTGCCAGCAGTTCTAGCGGCCTCTTTAGCACAGATACGCAGTATTTT.

This clonotype has a handful of counts. The CDR3 here is CATSDGASTDTQYF. CDR3 in DNA: TGTGCCACCTCCGATGGTGCCTCCACAGATACGCAGTATTTT. This sequence joins TRBV3-1 and TRBJ2-3; the D is unclear. Looked up from germline, CDR1 is LGHDT and CDR2 is YNNKEL (reference sequence). This CDR3 contains 14 residues. Trimming pared 10 bases from V and 2 bases from J, leaving 16 bases between.

This clonotype was observed many times. This chain connects TRBV29-1 to TRBJ2-3; D unresolved. The CDR3 spans 12 residues. V lost 6 bases, J lost 4 bases, and 11 bases lay in between. Germline CDR1 and CDR2: SQVTM and ANQGSEA. CDR3 nucleotides: TGCAGCGTCCGAGTGTCCTCAGATACGCAGTATTTT. Its translation: CSVRVSSDTQYF.

The CDR3 loop reads CASSAEGTSGIYNEQFF. In DNA, the CDR3 is TGTGCCAGCAGCGCCGAAGGGACTAGCGGCATATACAATGAGCAGTTCTTC. The V call is TRBV9, the J call TRBJ2-1; TRBD2 aligns across 11 bases. The CDR3 is made up of 17 amino acids. From germline, CDR1 is SGDLS and CDR2 YYNGEE. V shed 3 bases and J 4 bases; nucleotides not matched to a gene: 9.

This chain joins TRBV6-1 and TRBJ2-3; D call uncertain. V shed 5 bases and J shed 6 bases, with 18 bases lying between them. This CDR3 spans 15 amino acids. The V gene's germline CDR1 is MNHNS and CDR2 SASEGT. The CDR3 region has the DNA TGTGCCAGCAGTCAGACCGGGCCCAACGGTGATACGCAGTATTTT. This translates into CASSQTGPNGDTQYF.

This clonotype was found many times. The chain has TRBV10-3 and TRBJ2-7, with D hard to call. The CDR3 is 12 amino acids. V gave up 0 bases and J gave up 6 bases, with 6 bases separating them. In germline, CDR1 is ENHRY, CDR2 SYGVKD. In nucleotides, the CDR3 is TGTGCCATCAGTGAGTCGGAGCGCGAGCAGTACTTC. Its protein is CAISESEREQYF.

Only a few counts were recorded for this clonotype. An end of the junction differs from the germline gene, which may be a read error. The chain recombines TRBV11-2 with TRBJ2-1, with 8 bases matching TRBD2. Germline lookup yields CDR1 SGHAT and CDR2 FQNNGV. The CDR3 consists of 15 residues. For the CDR3, the DNA is TGTGCCAGCAGCTCCCAGCGGGGGTCCTTCAATGAGCAGTTCTTC. It yields the protein CASSSQRGSFNEQFF.

This clonotype turned up a few times. The chain employs TRBV29-1 and TRBJ2-7; D gene uncertain. V was pared by 8 bases and J by 6 bases, with 20 bases between. The CDR3 runs 13 residues. Germline values: CDR1 SQVTM, CDR2 ANQGSEA. The CDR3 coding sequence is TGCAGCTTTACAAAGGAACTATCCCCCGAGCAGTACTTC. Its protein is CSFTKELSPEQYF.

This clonotype was counted at least ten times. The rearrangement links TRBV18 to TRBJ1-6, with 11 bases lining up with TRBD1. Germline values: CDR1 KGHSH, CDR2 LQKENI. This CDR3 comprises 17 residues. V trimming: 3 bases; J trimming: 9 bases; junction bases outside the gene matches: 10. The DNA of the CDR3 is TGTGCCAGCTCACCCCCCCCGGGGGACAGGGGGACTTCACCCCTCCACTTT. Its protein is CASSPPPGDRGTSPLHF.

This chain uses TRBV12-5 with TRBJ2-7, with 9 bases that match TRBD1. Germline V gene lookup returns CDR1 LGHNT and CDR2 FRNRAP. The ends lost 1 base at V and 3 bases at J; junction bases unmatched: 1. The CDR3 consists of 14 residues. Here the CDR3 reads CASGLGQGDYEQYF. The CDR3 nucleotides are TGTGCTAGTGGTTTGGGACAGGGGGACTACGAGCAGTACTTC. The full variable domain, in which reference TRBV12-5 and TRBJ2-7 provide the parts outside the CDR3, is DARVTQTPRHKVTEMGQEVTMRCQPILGHNTVFWYRQTMMQGLELLAYFRNRAPLDDSGMPKDRFSAEMPDATLATLKIQPSEPRDSAVYFCASGLGQGDYEQYFGPGTRLTVT.